This TCR beta chain was profiled in a study of blood T cells in healthy people across ages. Study information: Through template switching, about one barcoded beta molecule was captured per two T cells, as measured in model experiments.

A word on this clonotype: The antigen remains undetermined.

Primers used in a second PCR of roughly 7 to 12 cycles were a sample-barcoded 5' primer and a J-beta primer mix. TCRdb recomputed calls from the 5' RACE reads with MiXCR, one row per CDR3 protein. Of about 1,400,000 distinct CDR3 sequences listed, 55% to 75% are singletons. Germline values: CDR1 SQVTM, CDR2 ANQGSEA. The V segment lost 6 bases and the J segment 5 bases; nucleotides outside the gene matches: 10. The CDR3 consists of 14 residues. Notes on the study in general: Per million T cells, the diversity of TCR beta decreased roughly linearly as age advanced.

The V call is TRBV29-1, the J call TRBJ2-1; TRBD1 aligns across 7 bases. The sequencing sample was made of blood. This receptor was obtained from a man younger than 30 in good health. DNA of the CDR3: TGCAGCGTCGTCGGGCAGGGGGTTCACAATGAGCAGTTCTTC. Amino acids: CSVVGQGVHNEQFF.